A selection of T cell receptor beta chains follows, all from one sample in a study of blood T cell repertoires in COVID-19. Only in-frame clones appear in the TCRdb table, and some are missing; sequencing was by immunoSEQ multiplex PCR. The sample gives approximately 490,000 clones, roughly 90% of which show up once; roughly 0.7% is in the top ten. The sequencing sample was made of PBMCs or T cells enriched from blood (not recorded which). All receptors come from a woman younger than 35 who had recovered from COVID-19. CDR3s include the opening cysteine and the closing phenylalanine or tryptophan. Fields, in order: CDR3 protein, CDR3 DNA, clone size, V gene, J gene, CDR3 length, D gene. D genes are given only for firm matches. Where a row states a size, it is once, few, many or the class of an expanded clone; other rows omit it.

CASSFSPGSSGNTIYF,TGTGCCAGCAGCTTTAGCCCGGGGAGCTCTGGAAACACCATATATTTT,-,TRBV7-8,TRBJ1-3,16,-
CASSLGLGLQPQHF,TGTGCCAGCAGCTTGGGTCTGGGGCTTCAGCCCCAGCATTTT,few,TRBV5-4,TRBJ1-5,14,-
CASSVGGLSNTEAFF,TGTGCCAGCAGCGTAGGCGGGCTCTCGAACACTGAAGCTTTCTTT,-,TRBV9,TRBJ1-1,15,-
CASSFEGNHQPQHF,TGTGCCAGCAGTTTTGAGGGAAATCACCAGCCCCAGCATTTT,-,TRBV27,TRBJ1-5,14,-
CASSRTRRDTEAFF,TGTGCCAGCAGCCGAACCCGACGGGACACTGAAGCTTTCTTT,-,TRBV5-6,TRBJ1-1,14,-
CSATQGYEQYF,TGCAGTGCCACCCAGGGCTACGAGCAGTACTTC,-,TRBV20-1,TRBJ2-7,11,-
CASSESRTGTWDTEAFF,TGTGCCAGCAGTGAAAGCCGGACAGGGACTTGGGACACTGAAGCTTTCTTT,-,TRBV6-1,TRBJ1-1,17,TRBD1
CASSDSLLGGNTEAFF,TGTGCCAGCAGTGATTCGCTCCTAGGAGGGAACACTGAAGCTTTCTTT,-,TRBV6-1,TRBJ1-1,16,-
CASSLGVFTGVGSPLHF,TGTGCCAGCAGCTTAGGGGTCTTCACAGGCGTCGGGTCACCCCTCCACTTT,-,TRBV11-2,TRBJ1-6,17,-
CASSLGTGGNNEQFF,TGCGCCAGCAGCTTGGGGACAGGGGGAAACAATGAGCAGTTCTTC,-,TRBV5-1,TRBJ2-1,15,TRBD1
CASSRPDRVGTYGYTF,TGTGCCAGCAGCCGTCCTGACAGGGTTGGTACCTATGGCTACACCTTC,-,TRBV7-9,TRBJ1-2,16,TRBD1
CASSPQDRRNEAFF,TGTGCCAGCAGCCCACAGGACAGGCGAAATGAAGCTTTCTTT,-,TRBV7-9,TRBJ1-1,14,TRBD1
CASSPRDTNQPQHF,TGTGCCAGCTCACCCCGGGACACAAATCAGCCCCAGCATTTT,-,TRBV18,TRBJ1-5,14,-
CASSLGGGSSYNEQFF,TGCGCCAGCAGCTTGGGCGGGGGGTCTTCCTACAATGAGCAGTTCTTC,-,TRBV5-1,TRBJ2-1,16,TRBD2
CASSFGSGGSNEQFF,TGTGCCAGCAGTTTTGGGAGCGGGGGGTCTAATGAGCAGTTCTTC,-,TRBV28,TRBJ2-1,15,TRBD2
CASSPDRGGNGYTF,TGTGCCAGCAGCCCGGACAGGGGCGGTAATGGCTACACCTTC,once,TRBV2,TRBJ1-2,14,TRBD1
CASISGTSNYEQYF,TGTGCCAGCATCTCCGGGACTAGCAATTACGAGCAGTACTTC,-,TRBV6-6,TRBJ2-7,14,TRBD2
CASSTRLSPDTEAFF,TGTGCCAGTAGTACTCGATTAAGTCCGGACACTGAAGCTTTCTTT,-,TRBV19,TRBJ1-1,15,-
CASSLPTGTNYGYTF,TGTGCCAGCAGCTTACCGACAGGGACTAACTATGGCTACACCTTC,-,TRBV7-8,TRBJ1-2,15,TRBD1
CAWSVGGQETQYF,TGTGCCTGGAGTGTGGGGGGCCAAGAGACCCAGTACTTC,-,TRBV30,TRBJ2-5,13,-
CASSFSGNTQYF,TGTGCCAGCAGCTTTAGCGGGAACACGCAGTATTTT,-,TRBV7-3,TRBJ2-3,12,TRBD2
CASSILDRDQPQHF,TGTGCCAGCAGTATTCTGGACAGGGATCAGCCCCAGCATTTT,once,TRBV28,TRBJ1-5,14,TRBD1